This is a list of T cell receptor beta chains from one sample in a study of cytomegalovirus exposure and HLA in healthy donors. Profiled with immunoSEQ multiplex PCR; TCRdb holds only in-frame clones, not every one. The sample yields some 170,000 clones, about 75% seen once. Material for sequencing was PBMCs. The receptors stem from a woman between 50 and 59 years old in good health and CMV-seropositive. The CDR3 runs from the conserved cysteine through the conserved F or W. Each record gives: D gene, J gene, V gene, clone size, CDR3 DNA, CDR3 protein. The D gene is left open where the match is weak. The size field is filled for only some rows; it gives once, few, many or a size class.

>TRBD2|TRBJ2-3|TRBV5-1|once
TGCGCCAGCAGCCAACTAGCGGGGGGGCCAGATACGCAGTATTTT
CASSQLAGGPDTQYF
>.|TRBJ1-4|TRBV2|once
TGTGCCAGCAGCCAAGGGGAAATAACAACTAATGAAAAACTGTTTTTT
CASSQGEITTNEKLFF
>.|TRBJ1-4|TRBV6-5|.
TGTGCCAGCAGTTACTCTTCCCTTATGAGTGAAAAACTGTTTTTT
CASSYSSLMSEKLFF
>.|TRBJ1-2|TRBV2|.
TGTGCCAGCAGTGCACAGGAAGGCGTAAACCGGGTCTATGGCTACACCTTC
CASSAQEGVNRVYGYTF
>TRBD1|TRBJ1-2|TRBV5-1|.
TGCGCCAGCAGCTTGGACTCCGGGACAGGGGGCTGGGGCTACACCTTC
CASSLDSGTGGWGYTF
>.|TRBJ2-7|TRBV5-6|.
TGTGCCAGCACCCTGCGAGGGTTCGGGACCTACGAGCAGTACTTC
CASTLRGFGTYEQYF
>TRBD1|TRBJ1-2|TRBV6-6|.
TGTGCCAGCAGTTACGAGACAGGGTCCTATGGCTACACCTTC
CASSYETGSYGYTF
>TRBD1|TRBJ2-7|TRBV4-2|.
TGTGCCAGCAGCCAACGGACAGGGCAGAGCTACGAGCAGTACTTC
CASSQRTGQSYEQYF
>.|TRBJ1-5|TRBV19|.
TGTGCCAGTAGTACCAACACGGGGTTAAGTCAGCCCCAGCATTTT
CASSTNTGLSQPQHF
>.|TRBJ1-1|TRBV6-6|.
TGTGCCACCCAAAACAAACGGAACACTGAAGCTTTCTTT
CATQNKRNTEAFF